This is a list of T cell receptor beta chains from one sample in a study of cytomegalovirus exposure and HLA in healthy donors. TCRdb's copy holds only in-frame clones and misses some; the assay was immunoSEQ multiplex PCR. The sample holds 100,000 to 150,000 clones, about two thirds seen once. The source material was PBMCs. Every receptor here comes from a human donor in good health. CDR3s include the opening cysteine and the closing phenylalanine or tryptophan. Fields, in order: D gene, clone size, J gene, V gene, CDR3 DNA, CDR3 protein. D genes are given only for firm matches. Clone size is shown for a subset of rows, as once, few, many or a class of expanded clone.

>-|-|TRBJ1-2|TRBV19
TGTGCCAGTAGGGCTCAGGCCTTCTATGGCTACACCTTC
CASRAQAFYGYTF
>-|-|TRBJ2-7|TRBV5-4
TGTGCCAGCAGCTTGGGACAGGGCGGGGTCCGCGAGCAGTACTTC
CASSLGQGGVREQYF
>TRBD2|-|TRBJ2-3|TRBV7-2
TGTGCCAGCAGCTTAGCGCGTGGTGCGGGGGGAGGTATAGATACGCAGTATTTT
CASSLARGAGGGIDTQYF
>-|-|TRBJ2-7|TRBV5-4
TGTGCCAGCAGCTGGGGGGGCAGGGACCGGGAGCAGTACTTC
CASSWGGRDREQYF
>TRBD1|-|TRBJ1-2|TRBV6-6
TGTGCCAGCAGCTCGGACAGGGGGGATGGCTACACCTTC
CASSSDRGDGYTF
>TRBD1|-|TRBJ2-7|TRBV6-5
TGTGCCAGCAGGCTGGACAGGGCTAGCGAGCAGTACTTC
CASRLDRASEQYF
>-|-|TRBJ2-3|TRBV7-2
TGTGCCAGCAGCTTAGCGAACGGGAGACGGTCAGATACGCAGTATTTT
CASSLANGRRSDTQYF
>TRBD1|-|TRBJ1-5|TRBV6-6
TGTGCCAGCAGTTATGACAGGGCAAATCAGCCCCAGCATTTT
CASSYDRANQPQHF
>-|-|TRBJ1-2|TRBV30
TGTGCCTGGAGTGTACGGAGAGGGCTAAGGGCCTATGGCTACACCTTC
CAWSVRRGLRAYGYTF
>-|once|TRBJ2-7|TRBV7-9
TGTGCCAGCACACACGATCCATCAGGGTCTAGAGAGCAGTACTTC
CASTHDPSGSREQYF
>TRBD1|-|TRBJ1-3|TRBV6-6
TGTGCCAGCAGTTCTCAGGGGGGACGGAACACCATATATTTT
CASSSQGGRNTIYF
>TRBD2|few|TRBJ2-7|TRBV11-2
TGTGCCAGCAGCGCTTCGGCCAAGCGGGAGACGGCCTACGAGCAGTACTTC
CASSASAKRETAYEQYF
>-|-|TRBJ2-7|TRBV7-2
TGTGCCAGCAGCTATAAAAGGGGCTACGAGCAGTACTTC
CASSYKRGYEQYF
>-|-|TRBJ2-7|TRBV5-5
TGTGCCAGCAGCAGAGGGACTCCGACCTACGAGCAGTACTTC
CASSRGTPTYEQYF
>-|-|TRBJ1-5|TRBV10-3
TGTGCCATCATCGGCGGGGGGGATGGCAATCAGCCCCAGCATTTT
CAIIGGGDGNQPQHF
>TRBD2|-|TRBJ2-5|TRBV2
TGTGCCAGCAGTTTACGACTAGCGGGGGCGTCGGAGACCCAGTACTTC
CASSLRLAGASETQYF
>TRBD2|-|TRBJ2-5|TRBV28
TGTGCCAGCAGCACACTACTAGCGGGAGGCTACCAAGAGACCCAGTACTTC
CASSTLLAGGYQETQYF
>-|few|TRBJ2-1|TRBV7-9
TGTGCCAGCAGCTTTGCTGGGGGCGGTGAGCAGTTCTTC
CASSFAGGGEQFF
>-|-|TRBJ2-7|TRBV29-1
TGCAGCGTTGTAGTGGGGAGGCGGGACGAGCAGTACTTC
CSVVVGRRDEQYF
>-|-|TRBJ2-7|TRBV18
TGTGCCAGCACCCACGCGGGGCCACCCTACGAGCAGTACTTC
CASTHAGPPYEQYF
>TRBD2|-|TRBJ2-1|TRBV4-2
TGTGCCAGCAGCCCCGGGACTAGCGGGAGAGACAATGAGCAGTTCTTC
CASSPGTSGRDNEQFF
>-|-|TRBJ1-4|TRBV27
TGTGCCAGCAGTTTGGGAGGGGGGGTTTGGGAAAAACTGTTTTTT
CASSLGGGVWEKLFF
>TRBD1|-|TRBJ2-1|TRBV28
TGTGCCAGCAGTCGAGGGGGCACTTTATATGAGCAGTTCTTC
CASSRGGTLYEQFF
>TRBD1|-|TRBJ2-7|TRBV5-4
TGTGCCAGCAGCTTGGGGGGGACAGGGGGACTTTACGAGCAGTACTTC
CASSLGGTGGLYEQYF
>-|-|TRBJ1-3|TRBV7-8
TGTGCCAGCAGCTTAAAGGGAGGGGGTTCCGGAAACACCATATATTTT
CASSLKGGGSGNTIYF
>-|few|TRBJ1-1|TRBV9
TGTGCCAGCAGCCCCCGTCAGGCCATAAACACTGAAGCTTTCTTT
CASSPRQAINTEAFF
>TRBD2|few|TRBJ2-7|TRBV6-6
TGTGCCAGGGGGGGGACTAGCGGAGCCTACGAGCAGTACTTC
CARGGTSGAYEQYF
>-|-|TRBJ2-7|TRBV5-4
TGTGCCAGCAGCTTGGATGGGCACGAGCAGTACTTC
CASSLDGHEQYF
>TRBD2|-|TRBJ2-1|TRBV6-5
TGTGCCAGCAGTTATCTACTAGCGGGGGGGCTGGATGAGCAGTTCTTC
CASSYLLAGGLDEQFF
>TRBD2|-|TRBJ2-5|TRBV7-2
TGTGCCAGCAGCTTGTCGGGAGGACTAACCAAAGAGACCCAGTACTTC
CASSLSGGLTKETQYF
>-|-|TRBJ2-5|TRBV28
TGTGCCAGCACCTCCTCAGGGCCCAGGTACTTC
CASTSSGPRYF
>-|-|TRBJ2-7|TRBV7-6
TGTGCCAGCAGCTTAGTTGTCACAGGCTACTACGAGCAGTACTTC
CASSLVVTGYYEQYF
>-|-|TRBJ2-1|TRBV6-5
TGTGCCAGCAGTTACTCGTCCGCGAAAACTGAGCAGTTCTTC
CASSYSSAKTEQFF
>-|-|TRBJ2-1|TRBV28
TGTGCCAGCAGTCCCACCCCCAGCAGGCACAATGAGCAGTTCTTC
CASSPTPSRHNEQFF
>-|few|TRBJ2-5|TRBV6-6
TGTGCCAGCAGTCCTCCGCGGGGAGAGACCCAGTACTTC
CASSPPRGETQYF
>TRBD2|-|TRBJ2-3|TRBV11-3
TGTGCCAGCAGCTCCCGACTAGCGGGGGAGGTAGATACGCAGTATTTT
CASSSRLAGEVDTQYF
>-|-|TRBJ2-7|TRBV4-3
TGCCCCAGCAGCCAAGATCGGGGTCCGGGGGAGCAGTACTTC
CPSSQDRGPGEQYF
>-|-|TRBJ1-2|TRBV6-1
TGTGCCAGCAGTGAAGCGCTCCCAGGGGCAGCTGGCTACACCTTC
CASSEALPGAAGYTF
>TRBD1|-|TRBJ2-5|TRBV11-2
TGTGCCAGCAGCATAGGACAGGGGGAGGGGACCCAGTACTTC
CASSIGQGEGTQYF
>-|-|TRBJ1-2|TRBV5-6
TGTGCCAGCAGCTTGGTGGGGGCAGCTGACTATGGCTACACCTTC
CASSLVGAADYGYTF
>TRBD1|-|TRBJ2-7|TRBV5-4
TGTGCCAGCAGCCGGGACAGGGTCTCCAACGAGCAGTACTTC
CASSRDRVSNEQYF
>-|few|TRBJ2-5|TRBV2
TGTGCCAGCAGACAGGGTCGGGAGACCCAGTACTTC
CASRQGRETQYF
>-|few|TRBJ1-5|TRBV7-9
TGTGCCAGCAGCTTAGCCCTATCTCCGAATAGCAATCAGCCCCAGCATTTT
CASSLALSPNSNQPQHF
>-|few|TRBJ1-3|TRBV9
TGTGCCAGCAGCGCCTTCGATGACATAGGTGGGGGAAACACCATATATTTT
CASSAFDDIGGGNTIYF
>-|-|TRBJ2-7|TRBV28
TGTGCCAGCAGCGCCCCCTTTTCTAGGCCTTACGAGCAGTACTTC
CASSAPFSRPYEQYF
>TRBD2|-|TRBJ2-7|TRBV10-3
TGTGCCATCAGTGTTAATGGTCGGGGGGGCAAAGAGCAGTACTTC
CAISVNGRGGKEQYF
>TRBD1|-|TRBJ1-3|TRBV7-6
TGTGCCAGCAGCTACACTGGACAGGGGACCATATATTTT
CASSYTGQGTIYF
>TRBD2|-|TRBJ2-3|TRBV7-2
TGTGCCAGCAGCTTAGCTGGCGGGGGGCAGTATTTT
CASSLAGGGQYF
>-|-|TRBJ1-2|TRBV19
TGTGCCAGTAGTATCCGGTCCCAGGTGATTACCTATGGCTACACCTTC
CASSIRSQVITYGYTF
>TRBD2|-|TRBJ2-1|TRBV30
TGTGCCTCTTCTAGCGGGAGGGCCTCTGAGCAGTTCTTC
CASSSGRASEQFF
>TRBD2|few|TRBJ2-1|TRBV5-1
TGCGCCAGCAGCTTGAGGCTACTAGCGGGAGGGACCAATGAGCAGTTCTTC
CASSLRLLAGGTNEQFF
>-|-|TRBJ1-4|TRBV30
TGTGCCTGGAGCGGGAGCAAAACTAATGAAAAACTGTTTTTT
CAWSGSKTNEKLFF
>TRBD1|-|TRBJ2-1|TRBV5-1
TGCGCCAGCAGCTTCGGGACAGGAGGACACAATGAGCAGTTCTTC
CASSFGTGGHNEQFF
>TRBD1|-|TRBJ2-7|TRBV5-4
TGTGCCAGCAGCCTTGGACAGGGGGCGCGGTACGAGCAGTACTTC
CASSLGQGARYEQYF
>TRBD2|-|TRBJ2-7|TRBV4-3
TGCGCCAGCAGCCAAGATCGGGGGGGGACCTACGAGCAGTACTTC
CASSQDRGGTYEQYF
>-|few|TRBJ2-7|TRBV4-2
TGTGCCAGCAGCCAAGTATCGGGGAGTGGCTACGAGCAGTACTTC
CASSQVSGSGYEQYF
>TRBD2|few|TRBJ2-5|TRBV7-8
TGTGCCAGCAGCTTCTTAGGGACTAGCGCTCAAGAGACCCAGTACTTC
CASSFLGTSAQETQYF
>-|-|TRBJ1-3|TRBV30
TGTGCCTGGGAAACCCGGCAGGGTAGGGTCCATGGCTCTGGAAACACCATATATTTT
CAWETRQGRVHGSGNTIYF
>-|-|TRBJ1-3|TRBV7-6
TGTGCCAGCAGCTCCGTTGAGTCTGGAAACACCATATATTTT
CASSSVESGNTIYF
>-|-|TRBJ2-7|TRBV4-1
TGCGCCAGCAGCCAAGATCTTGGAGGGAGCTCCTACGAGCAGTACTTC
CASSQDLGGSSYEQYF